The 7 T cell receptor beta chains listed next were all sequenced from one sample in a study of cytomegalovirus exposure and HLA in healthy donors. PCR amplification relied on 60 Vbeta primers (plus 13 Jbeta primers). TCRdb keeps only in-frame clones here, not all; method: immunoSEQ multiplex PCR. The data contain around 140,000 clones, 78% of them seen just once; the ten biggest clones take up over 2.5%. The sequenced material came from PBMCs. The receptor source for this set is a female donor in good health and CMV-seronegative.

CDR3 sequence (DNA): TGCAGCGTTGGCGACCCAGGGATGGACATCTATGGCTACACCTTC. It translates to CSVGDPGMDIYGYTF. The rearrangement uses TRBV29-1 and TRBJ1-2, with a possible D match to TRBD1 (5 bases). Germline assignment: CDR1 SQVTM and CDR2 ANQGSEA. Trimming cost V 4 bases and J 4 bases, with 19 bases left between them. The CDR3 spans 15 residues.

The genes are TRBV5-6 and TRBJ2-7; possibly TRBD1 for D (6 bases). Per the germline V gene, CDR1 is SGHDT and CDR2 is YYEEEE. Trimming removed 2 bases at V and 3 bases at J, with 12 bases between. CDR3 size: 14 residues. The CDR3 nucleotides are TGTGCCAGCAGCTTAGGGACATTACACTACGAGCAGTACTTC. Amino acid sequence: CASSLGTLHYEQYF.

CDR3 in DNA: TGTGCCAGCAGCTTATACGGGGGGGCCAACGAGCAGTACTTC. Protein: CASSLYGGANEQYF. This chain connects TRBV7-2 to TRBJ2-7; 8 bases fit TRBD2. CDR1 is SGHTA, CDR2 FQGNSA, per germline. The trim removed 2 bases at V and 5 bases at J, leaving 5 bases unmatched. The CDR3 runs 14 residues.

This clone appeared a few times. This chain uses TRBV6-4 with TRBJ2-1; TRBD2 matches at 8 bases. Unmatched junction bases numbered 4, after V lost 0 bases and J lost 6 bases. The CDR3 is 15 amino acids. From germline, CDR1 is MRHNA and CDR2 SNTAGT. CDR3: CASSDSAGTSNEQFF. CDR3 bases: TGTGCCAGCAGTGACTCGGCCGGGACTAGCAATGAGCAGTTCTTC.

This clone came up a few times. The J gene is TRBJ2-2, the V gene TRBV4-1; TRBD2 matches 7 bases. From germline, CDR1 is MGHRA and CDR2 YSYEKL. The CDR3 is made up of 16 amino acids. V gave up 0 bases and J gave up 6 bases; unmatched junction bases: 7. CDR3 DNA sequence: TGCGCCAGCAGCCAAGAACCGGGACGGGGGGCCGGGGAGCTGTTTTTT. Translating gives CASSQEPGRGAGELFF.

This clone has more than one count but fewer than ten. The rearrangement uses TRBV5-1 and TRBJ1-1, with D perhaps matching TRBD1 (6 bases). Germline V gives CDR1 SGHRS, CDR2 YFSETQ. This CDR3 is built from 17 residues. Trimming took 2 bases from V and 1 from J, leaving 18 bases between them. DNA for the CDR3: TGCGCCAGCAGCTTCGTCCGAATGGACAGTACGAACACTGAAGCTTTCTTT. Its translation is CASSFVRMDSTNTEAFF.

The chain recombines TRBV28 with TRBJ1-5; 7 nucleotides align to TRBD1. The CDR3 extends over 15 amino acids. Germline V lookup: CDR1 MDHEN, CDR2 SYDVKM. V was clipped by 5 bases and J by 3 bases; unmatched bases: 7. The CDR3, as DNA: TGTGCCAGCAGTCTACCGGGACAGAACAATCAGCCCCAGCATTTT. It is translated as CASSLPGQNNQPQHF.